This TCR beta chain was profiled in a study of cytomegalovirus exposure and HLA in healthy donors. Study-wide results and caveats: With DRB1 most and HLA-C fewest, TCR association rates differed between HLA loci in a later analysis. With high specificity and sensitivity, the classifier reportedly diagnosed cytomegalovirus status.

Trimming took 1 base from V and 3 from J, leaving 14 bases between them. This CDR3 has 15 amino acids. CDR1 SGDLS and CDR2 YYNGEE come from the germline V gene. The primer mix had 60 Vbeta and 13 Jbeta primers. As originally analysed: Per a later analysis, the number of unique TCR beta chains was about 78 million, of which roughly 10 million were shared. Clones were read by immunoSEQ multiplex PCR, and TCRdb kept only the in-frame ones, dropping some. The V and J calls and clone size were taken over from that table, and D and trimming were inferred from the DNA. The table includes over 100,000 clones, 73% detected once. This clone showed up just once. Its specificity is not known. It was healthy bone marrow donors who served as donors.

The sequencing input was PBMCs. The V call is TRBV9, the J call TRBJ2-7, with D maybe TRBD1 (5 bases). The sequence was collected from a man between 40 and 49 years old in good health and CMV-seronegative. The CDR3 here is CASSVSPSRDYEQYF. The CDR3, as DNA: TGTGCCAGCAGCGTATCCCCTTCCAGGGACTACGAGCAGTACTTC.